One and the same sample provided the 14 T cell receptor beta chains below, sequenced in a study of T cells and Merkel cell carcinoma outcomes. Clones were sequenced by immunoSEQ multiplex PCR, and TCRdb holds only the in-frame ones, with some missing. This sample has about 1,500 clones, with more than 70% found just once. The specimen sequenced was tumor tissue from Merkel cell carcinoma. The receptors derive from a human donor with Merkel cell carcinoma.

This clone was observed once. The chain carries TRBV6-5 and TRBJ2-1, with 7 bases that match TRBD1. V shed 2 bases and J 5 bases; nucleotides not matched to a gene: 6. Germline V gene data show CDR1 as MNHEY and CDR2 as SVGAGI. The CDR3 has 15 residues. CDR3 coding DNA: TGTGCCAGCAGTTACCTGGGACAGCAAAACAATGAGCAGTTCTTC. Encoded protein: CASSYLGQQNNEQFF.

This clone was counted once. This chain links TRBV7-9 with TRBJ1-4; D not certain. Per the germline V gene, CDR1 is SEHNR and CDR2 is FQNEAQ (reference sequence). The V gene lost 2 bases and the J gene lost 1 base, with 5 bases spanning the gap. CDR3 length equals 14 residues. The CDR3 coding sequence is TGTGCCAGCAGCTTAAAAGGAACTAATGAAAAACTGTTTTTT. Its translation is CASSLKGTNEKLFF.

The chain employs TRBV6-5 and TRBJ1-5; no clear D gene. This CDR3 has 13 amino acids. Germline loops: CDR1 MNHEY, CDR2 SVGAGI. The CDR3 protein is CVTQKKGNQPQHF. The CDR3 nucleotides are TGTGTCACTCAGAAAAAAGGAAATCAGCCCCAGCATTTT.

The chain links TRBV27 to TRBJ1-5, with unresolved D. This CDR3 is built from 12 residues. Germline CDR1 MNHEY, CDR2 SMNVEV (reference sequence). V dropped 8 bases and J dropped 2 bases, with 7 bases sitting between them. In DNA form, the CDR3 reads TGTGCCAGCCGATTAGGCAATCAGCCCCAGCATTTT. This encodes CASRLGNQPQHF.

The CDR3 protein is CASSLAMTSGGIRDTQYF. CDR3 DNA: TGTGCCAGCAGCTTAGCGATGACTAGCGGGGGGATTAGAGATACGCAGTATTTT. The genes are TRBV7-9 and TRBJ2-3; 13 bases match TRBD2. CDR3 length: 18 residues. With 0 bases clipped from V and 5 bases from J, the junction kept 8 bases outside the gene matches. The germline V gene has CDR1 SEHNR and CDR2 FQNEAQ (reference sequence).

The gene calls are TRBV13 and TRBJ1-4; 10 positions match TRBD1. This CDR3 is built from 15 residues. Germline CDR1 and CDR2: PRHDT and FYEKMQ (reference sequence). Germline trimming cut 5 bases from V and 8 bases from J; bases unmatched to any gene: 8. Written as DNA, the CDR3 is TGTGCCAGCAGCACAACCGGGACAGGGGTCGAAAAACTGTTTTTT. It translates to CASSTTGTGVEKLFF.

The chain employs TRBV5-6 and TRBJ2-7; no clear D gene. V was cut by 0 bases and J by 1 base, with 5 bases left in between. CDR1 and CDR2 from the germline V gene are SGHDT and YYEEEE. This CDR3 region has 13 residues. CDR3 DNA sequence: TGTGCCAGCAGCTTGGAGTGGTCCTACGAGCAGTACTTC. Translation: CASSLEWSYEQYF.

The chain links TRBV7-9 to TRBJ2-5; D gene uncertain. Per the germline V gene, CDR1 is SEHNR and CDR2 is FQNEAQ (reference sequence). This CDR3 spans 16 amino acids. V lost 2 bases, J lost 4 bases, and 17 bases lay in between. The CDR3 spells CASSLFAFLSGETQYF. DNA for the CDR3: TGTGCCAGCAGCTTATTCGCATTCCTATCGGGAGAGACCCAGTACTTC. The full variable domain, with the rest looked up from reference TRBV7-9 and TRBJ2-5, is DTGVSQNPRHKITKRGQNVTFRCDPISEHNRLYWYRQTLGQGPEFLTYFQNEAQLEKSRLLSDRFSAERPKGSFSTLEIQRTEQGDSAMYLCASSLFAFLSGETQYFGPGTRLLVL.

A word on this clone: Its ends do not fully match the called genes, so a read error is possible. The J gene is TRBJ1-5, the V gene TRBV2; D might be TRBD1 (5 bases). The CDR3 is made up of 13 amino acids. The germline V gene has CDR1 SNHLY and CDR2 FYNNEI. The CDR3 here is CTSIRDSNQPQHF. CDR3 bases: TGTACCAGCATTCGGGACAGCAATCAGCCCCAGCATTTT.

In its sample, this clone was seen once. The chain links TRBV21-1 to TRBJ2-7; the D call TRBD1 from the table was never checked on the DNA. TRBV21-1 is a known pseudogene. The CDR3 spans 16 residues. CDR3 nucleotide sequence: TGTGCCAGCAGCAAAGCAGACAGGGAGGTTTACAACGAGCAGTACTTC. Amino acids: CASSKADREVYNEQYF.

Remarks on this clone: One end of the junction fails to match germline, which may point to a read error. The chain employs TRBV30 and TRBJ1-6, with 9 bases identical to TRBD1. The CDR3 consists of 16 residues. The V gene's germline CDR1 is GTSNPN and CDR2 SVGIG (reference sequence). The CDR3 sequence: CATNRGRGSYNLPLHF. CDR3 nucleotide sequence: TGTGCCACCAACAGGGGGCGAGGATCCTATAATTTACCCCTCCACTTT.

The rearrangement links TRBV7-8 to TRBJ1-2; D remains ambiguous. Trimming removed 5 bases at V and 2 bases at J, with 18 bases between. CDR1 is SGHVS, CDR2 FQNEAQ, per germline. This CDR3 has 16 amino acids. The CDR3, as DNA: TGTGCCAGCAGCCGCGAGCGGGCCAGGCAGAACTATGGCTACACCTTC. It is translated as CASSRERARQNYGYTF. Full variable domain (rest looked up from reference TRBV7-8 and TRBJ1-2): GAGVSQSPRYKVAKRGQDVALRCDPISGHVSLFWYQQALGQGPEFLTYFQNEAQLDKSGLPSDRFFAERPEGSVSTLKIQRTQQEDSAVYLCASSRERARQNYGYTFGSGTRLTVV.

The CDR3 protein is CASSYSGQDYEQYF. Here the CDR3 DNA reads TGTGCCAGCAGCTATTCAGGGCAGGACTACGAGCAGTACTTC. This chain joins TRBV7-9 and TRBJ2-7; maybe TRBD1 (5 bases). The CDR3 sequence is 14 residues long. V was cut by 4 bases and J by 3 bases, with 13 bases left in between. Germline assignment: CDR1 SEHNR and CDR2 FQNEAQ (reference sequence).

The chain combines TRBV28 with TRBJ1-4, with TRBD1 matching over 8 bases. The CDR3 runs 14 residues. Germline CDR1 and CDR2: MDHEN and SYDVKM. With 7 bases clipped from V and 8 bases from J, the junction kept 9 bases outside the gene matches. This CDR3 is CASTARQGYEKLFF. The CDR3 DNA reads TGTGCCAGCACCGCCAGACAGGGGTACGAAAAACTGTTTTTT.